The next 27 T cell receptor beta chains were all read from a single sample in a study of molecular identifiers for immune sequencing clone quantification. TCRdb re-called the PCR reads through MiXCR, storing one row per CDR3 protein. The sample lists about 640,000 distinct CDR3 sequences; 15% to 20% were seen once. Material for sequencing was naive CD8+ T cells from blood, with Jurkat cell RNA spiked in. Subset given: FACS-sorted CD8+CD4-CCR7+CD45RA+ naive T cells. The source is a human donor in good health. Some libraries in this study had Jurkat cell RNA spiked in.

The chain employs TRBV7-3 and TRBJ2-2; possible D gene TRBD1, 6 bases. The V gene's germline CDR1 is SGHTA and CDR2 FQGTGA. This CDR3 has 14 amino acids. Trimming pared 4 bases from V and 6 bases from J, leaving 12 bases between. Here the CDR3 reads CASSSPTGPGELFF. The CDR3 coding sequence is TGTGCCAGCAGCTCACCCACAGGGCCCGGGGAGCTGTTTTTT. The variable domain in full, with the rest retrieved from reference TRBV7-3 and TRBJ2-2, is GAGVSQTPSNKVTEKGKYVELRCDPISGHTALYWYRQSLGQGPEFLIYFQGTGAADDSGLPNDRFFAVRPEGSVSTLKIQRTERGDSAVYLCASSSPTGPGELFFGEGSRLTVL.

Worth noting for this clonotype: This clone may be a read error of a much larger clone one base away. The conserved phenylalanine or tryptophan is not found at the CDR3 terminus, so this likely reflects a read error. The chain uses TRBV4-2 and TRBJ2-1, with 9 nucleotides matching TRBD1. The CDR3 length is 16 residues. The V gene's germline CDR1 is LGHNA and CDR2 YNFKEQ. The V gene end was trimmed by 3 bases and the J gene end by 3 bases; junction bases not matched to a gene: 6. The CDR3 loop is CASSQPGQGVYNEQFL. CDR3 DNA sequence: TGTGCCAGCAGCCAGCCGGGACAGGGTGTCTACAATGAGCAGTTCCTC.

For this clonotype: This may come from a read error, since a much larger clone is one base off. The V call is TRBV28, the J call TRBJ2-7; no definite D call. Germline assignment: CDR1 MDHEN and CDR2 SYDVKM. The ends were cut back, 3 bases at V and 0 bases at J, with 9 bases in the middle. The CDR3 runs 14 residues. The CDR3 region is CASSFQRSSYEQYF. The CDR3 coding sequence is TGTGCCAGCAGTTTTCAGAGGAGCTCCTACGAGCAGTACTTC. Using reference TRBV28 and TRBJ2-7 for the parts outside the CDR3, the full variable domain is DVKVTQSSRYLVKRTGEKVFLECVQDMDHENMFWYRQDPGLGLRLIYFSYDVKMKEKGDIPEGYSVSREKKERFSLILESASTNQTSMYLCASSFQRSSYEQYFGPGTRLTVT.

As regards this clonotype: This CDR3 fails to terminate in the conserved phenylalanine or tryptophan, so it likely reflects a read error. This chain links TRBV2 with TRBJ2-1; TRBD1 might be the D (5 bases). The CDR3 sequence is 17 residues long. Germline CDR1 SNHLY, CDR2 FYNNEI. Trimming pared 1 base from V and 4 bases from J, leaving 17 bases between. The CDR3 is CASSEGWGQTPYNEQFL. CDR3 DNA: TGTGCCAGCAGTGAAGGCTGGGGCCAAACCCCTTACAATGAGCAGTTCCTC.

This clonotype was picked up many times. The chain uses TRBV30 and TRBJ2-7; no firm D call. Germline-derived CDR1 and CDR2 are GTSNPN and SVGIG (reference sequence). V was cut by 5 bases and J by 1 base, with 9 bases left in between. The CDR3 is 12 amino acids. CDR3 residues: CAWDYSSYEQYF. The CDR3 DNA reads TGTGCCTGGGATTACTCATCCTACGAGCAGTACTTC.

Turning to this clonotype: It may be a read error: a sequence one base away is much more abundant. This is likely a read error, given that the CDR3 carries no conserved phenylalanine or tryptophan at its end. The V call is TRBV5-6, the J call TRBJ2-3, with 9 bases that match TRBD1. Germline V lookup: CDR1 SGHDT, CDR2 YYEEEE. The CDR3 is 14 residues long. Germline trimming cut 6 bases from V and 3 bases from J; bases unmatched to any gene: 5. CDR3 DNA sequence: TGTGCCAGCACCCGGACAGGGGAAACAGATACGCAGTATTCT. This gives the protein CASTRTGETDTQYS.

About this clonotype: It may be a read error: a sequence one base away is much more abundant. The CDR3 DNA sequence: TGTGCCAGCAGTTTATTTGCAGTATATGGCTACACCTTC. This gives the protein CASSLFAVYGYTF. This chain uses TRBV12-3 or TRBV12-4 with TRBJ1-2; no clear D. The CDR3 spans 13 residues. Deletions cut 2 bases from V and 5 bases from J, with 9 bases between.

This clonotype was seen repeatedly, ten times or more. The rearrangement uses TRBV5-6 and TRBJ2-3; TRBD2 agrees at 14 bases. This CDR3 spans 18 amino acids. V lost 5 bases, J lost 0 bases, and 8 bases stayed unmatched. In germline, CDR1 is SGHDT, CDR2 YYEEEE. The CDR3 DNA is TGTGCCAGCAGTTATGGGACTAGCGGGGGCCTGAGCACAGATACGCAGTATTTT. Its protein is CASSYGTSGGLSTDTQYF.

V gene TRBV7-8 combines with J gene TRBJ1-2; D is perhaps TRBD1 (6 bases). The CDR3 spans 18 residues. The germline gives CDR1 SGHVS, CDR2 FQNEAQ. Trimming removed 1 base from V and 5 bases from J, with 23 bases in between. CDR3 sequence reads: CASSLGSDRLPGIYGYTF. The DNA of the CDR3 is TGTGCCAGCAGCTTAGGCTCTGACAGGCTACCAGGGATATATGGCTACACCTTC.

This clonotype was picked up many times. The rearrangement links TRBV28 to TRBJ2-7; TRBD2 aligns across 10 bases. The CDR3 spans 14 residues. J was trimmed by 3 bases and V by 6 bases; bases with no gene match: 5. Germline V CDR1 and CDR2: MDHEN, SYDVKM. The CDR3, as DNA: TGTGCCAGCAGCTATACTAGCGGGAACTACGAGCAGTACTTC. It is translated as CASSYTSGNYEQYF.

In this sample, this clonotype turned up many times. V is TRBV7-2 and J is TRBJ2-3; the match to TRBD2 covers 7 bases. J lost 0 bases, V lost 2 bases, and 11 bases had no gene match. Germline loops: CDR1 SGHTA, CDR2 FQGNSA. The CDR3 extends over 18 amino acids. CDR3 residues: CASSLKWFGRESTDTQYF. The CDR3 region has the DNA TGTGCCAGCAGCTTAAAGTGGTTTGGGCGGGAGAGCACAGATACGCAGTATTTT.

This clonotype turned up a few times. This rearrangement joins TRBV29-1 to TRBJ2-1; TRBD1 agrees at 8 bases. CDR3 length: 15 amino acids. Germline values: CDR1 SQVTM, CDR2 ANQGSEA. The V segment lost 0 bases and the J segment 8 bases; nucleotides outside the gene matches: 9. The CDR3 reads CSVEDRQGLWDEQFF. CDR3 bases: TGCAGCGTTGAAGACAGACAGGGGCTTTGGGATGAGCAGTTCTTC.

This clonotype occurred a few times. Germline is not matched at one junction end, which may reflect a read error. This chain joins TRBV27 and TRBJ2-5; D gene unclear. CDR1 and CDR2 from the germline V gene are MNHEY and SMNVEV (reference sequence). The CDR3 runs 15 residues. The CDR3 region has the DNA TGTGCCAGCAGTTTATCGGCGGCAGCTCAAGAGATCCAGTACTTC. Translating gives CASSLSAAAQEIQYF.

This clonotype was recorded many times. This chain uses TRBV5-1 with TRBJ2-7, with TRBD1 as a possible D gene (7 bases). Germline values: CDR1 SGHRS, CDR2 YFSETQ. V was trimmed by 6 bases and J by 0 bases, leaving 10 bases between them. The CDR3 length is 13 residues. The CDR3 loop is CASTRDSSYEQYF. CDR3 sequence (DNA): TGCGCCAGCACGCGGGACAGCTCCTACGAGCAGTACTTC.

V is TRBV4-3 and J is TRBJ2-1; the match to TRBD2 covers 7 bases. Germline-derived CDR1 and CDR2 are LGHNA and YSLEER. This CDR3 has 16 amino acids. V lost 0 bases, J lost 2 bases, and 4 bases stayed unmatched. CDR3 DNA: TGCGCCAGCAGCCAAGAACGACTAGCTCCCTACAATGAGCAGTTCTTC. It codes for CASSQERLAPYNEQFF.

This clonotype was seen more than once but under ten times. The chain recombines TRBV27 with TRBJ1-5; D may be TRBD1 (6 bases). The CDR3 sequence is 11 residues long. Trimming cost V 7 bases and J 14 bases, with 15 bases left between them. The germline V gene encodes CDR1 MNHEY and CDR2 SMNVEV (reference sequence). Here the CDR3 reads CASTPPGGKHF. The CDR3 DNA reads TGTGCCAGCACCCCGCCTGGGGGCAAGCATTTT.

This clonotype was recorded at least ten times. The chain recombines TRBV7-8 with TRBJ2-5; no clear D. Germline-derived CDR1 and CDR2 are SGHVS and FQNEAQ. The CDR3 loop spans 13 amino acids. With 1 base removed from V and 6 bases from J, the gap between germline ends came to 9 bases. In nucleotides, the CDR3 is TGTGCCAGCAGCTTAGTCCGGGCGAAGACCCAGTACTTC. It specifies CASSLVRAKTQYF. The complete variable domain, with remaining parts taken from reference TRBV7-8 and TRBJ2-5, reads GAGVSQSPRYKVAKRGQDVALRCDPISGHVSLFWYQQALGQGPEFLTYFQNEAQLDKSGLPSDRFFAERPEGSVSTLKIQRTQQEDSAVYLCASSLVRAKTQYFGPGTRLLVL.

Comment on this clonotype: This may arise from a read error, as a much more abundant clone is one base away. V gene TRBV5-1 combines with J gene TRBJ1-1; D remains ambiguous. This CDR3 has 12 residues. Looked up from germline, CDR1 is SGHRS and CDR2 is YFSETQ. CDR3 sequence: CASRVANTEALF. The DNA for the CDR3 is TGTGCCAGCAGAGTGGCGAACACTGAAGCTCTCTTT.

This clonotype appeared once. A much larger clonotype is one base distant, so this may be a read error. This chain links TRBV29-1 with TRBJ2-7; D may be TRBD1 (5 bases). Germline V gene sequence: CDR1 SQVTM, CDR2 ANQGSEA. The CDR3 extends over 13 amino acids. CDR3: CSAEDRTSYEPYF. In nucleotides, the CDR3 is TGCAGCGCCGAAGACAGAACCTCCTACGAGCCGTACTTC.

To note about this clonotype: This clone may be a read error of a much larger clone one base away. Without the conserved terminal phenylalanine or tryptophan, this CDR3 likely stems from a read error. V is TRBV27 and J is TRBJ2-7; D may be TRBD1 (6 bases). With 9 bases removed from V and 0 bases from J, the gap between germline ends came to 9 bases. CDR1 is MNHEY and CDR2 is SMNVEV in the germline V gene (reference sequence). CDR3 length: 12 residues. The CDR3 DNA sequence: TGTGCCAGTGGACAGCCCTCCTACGAGCAGTACTGC. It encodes CASGQPSYEQYC.

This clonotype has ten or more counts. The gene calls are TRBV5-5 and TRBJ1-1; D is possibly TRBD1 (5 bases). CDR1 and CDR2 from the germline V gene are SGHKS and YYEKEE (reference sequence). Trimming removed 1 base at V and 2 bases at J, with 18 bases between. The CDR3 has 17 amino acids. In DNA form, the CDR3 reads TGTGCCAGCAGCTTGCAGACAGACCGTCTTTTAAACACTGAAGCTTTCTTT. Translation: CASSLQTDRLLNTEAFF. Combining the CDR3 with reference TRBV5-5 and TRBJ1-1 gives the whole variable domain DAGVTQSPTHLIKTRGQQVTLRCSPISGHKSVSWYQQVLGQGPQFIFQYYEKEERGRGNFPDRFSARQFPNYSSELNVNALLLGDSALYLCASSLQTDRLLNTEAFFGQGTRLTVV.

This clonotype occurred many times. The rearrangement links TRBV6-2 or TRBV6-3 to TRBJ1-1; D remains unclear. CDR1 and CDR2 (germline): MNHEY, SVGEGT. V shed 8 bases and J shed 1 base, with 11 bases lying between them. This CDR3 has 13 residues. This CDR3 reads CASGAFWNTEAFF. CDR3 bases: TGTGCCAGCGGAGCCTTTTGGAACACTGAAGCTTTCTTT.

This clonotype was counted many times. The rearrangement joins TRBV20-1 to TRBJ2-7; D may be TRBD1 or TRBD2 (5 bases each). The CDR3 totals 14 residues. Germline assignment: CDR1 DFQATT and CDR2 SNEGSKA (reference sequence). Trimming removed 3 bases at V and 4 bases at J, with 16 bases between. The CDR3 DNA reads TGCAGTGCTAGGGGGGATTCCTCCTTTTACGAGCAGTACTTC. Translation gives CSARGDSSFYEQYF.

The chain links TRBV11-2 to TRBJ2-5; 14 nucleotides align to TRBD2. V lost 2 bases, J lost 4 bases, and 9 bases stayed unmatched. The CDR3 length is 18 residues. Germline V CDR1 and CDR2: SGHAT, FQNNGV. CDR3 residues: CASSLLGTSGGYIETQYF. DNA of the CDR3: TGTGCCAGCAGCTTACTCGGGACTAGCGGGGGCTATATAGAGACCCAGTACTTC. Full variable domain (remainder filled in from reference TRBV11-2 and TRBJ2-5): EAGVAQSPRYKIIEKRQSVAFWCNPISGHATLYWYQQILGQGPKLLIQFQNNGVVDDSQLPKDRFSAERLKGVDSTLKIQPAKLEDSAVYLCASSLLGTSGGYIETQYFGPGTRLLVL.

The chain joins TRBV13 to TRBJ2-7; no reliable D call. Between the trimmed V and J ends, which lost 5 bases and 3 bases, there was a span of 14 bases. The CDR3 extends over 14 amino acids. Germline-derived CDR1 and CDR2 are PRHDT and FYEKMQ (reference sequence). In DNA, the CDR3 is TGTGCCAGCAGCCCCCCCTTGCGAAGCTACGAGCAGTACTTC. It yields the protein CASSPPLRSYEQYF.

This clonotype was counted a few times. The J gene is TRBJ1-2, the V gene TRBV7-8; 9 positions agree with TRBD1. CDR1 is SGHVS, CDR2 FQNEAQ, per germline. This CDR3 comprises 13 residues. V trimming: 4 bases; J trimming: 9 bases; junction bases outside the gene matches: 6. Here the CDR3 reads CASSYRDRVSYTF. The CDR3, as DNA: TGTGCCAGCAGCTACCGGGACAGGGTTAGCTACACCTTC.

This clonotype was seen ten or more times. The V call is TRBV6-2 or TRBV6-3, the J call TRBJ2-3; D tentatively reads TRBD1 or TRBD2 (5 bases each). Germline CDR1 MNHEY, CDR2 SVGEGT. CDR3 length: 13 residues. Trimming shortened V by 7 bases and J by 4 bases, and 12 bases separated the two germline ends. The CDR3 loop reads CASNRGLADTQYF. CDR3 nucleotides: TGTGCCAGCAATCGGGGCCTCGCAGATACGCAGTATTTT.